These T cell receptor beta chains were read from a single sample in a study of T cell responses to AZD1222 COVID-19 vaccine. TCRdb's table, derived via immunoSEQ multiplex PCR, lists solely in-frame clones and lacks some. The table includes 120,000 or so clones, 89% detected once. The source was peripheral blood, collected on day 0 of AZD1222 vaccination. The receptors shown here come from an adult in good health. Both conserved end residues are part of each CDR3. D genes are given only for firm matches. The size of a clone is reported for some rows only, either as once, few or many, or as a class for expanded clones.

clone_size j_call v_call d_call cdr3_nt cdr3_aa
NA TRBJ2-1 TRBV28 TRBD2 TGTGCCAGCAGTTCGGGAGGGGTCTCCTACAATGAGCAGTTCTTC CASSSGGVSYNEQFF
NA TRBJ1-2 TRBV28 NA TGTGCCAGCAGCCGCACCGGTTACGACACCTTC CASSRTGYDTF
NA TRBJ1-1 TRBV4-1 NA TGCGCCAGCAGCCAGATCCCTAGGAACACTGAAGCTTTCTTT CASSQIPRNTEAFF
NA TRBJ2-7 TRBV6-5 TRBD1 TGTGCCAGCATATGGACAGGTTCAACCTACGAGCAGTACTTC CASIWTGSTYEQYF
NA TRBJ2-1 TRBV11-3 TRBD1 TGTGCCAGCAGCTTAGGACCGACAGGGATCAATGAGCAGTTCTTC CASSLGPTGINEQFF
once TRBJ1-3 TRBV10-3 NA TGTGCCATCAGTGAGGGGCAGCTTTACTCTGGAAACACCATATATTTT CAISEGQLYSGNTIYF
NA TRBJ2-2 TRBV9 NA TGTGCCAGCAGCGTAATGTCATTAGAAGCGGGGGAGCTGTTTTTT CASSVMSLEAGELFF
few TRBJ2-2 TRBV4-1 TRBD2 TGCGCCAGCAGCCAAGGGGGCGGGAGGGCCTCTGGCGGGGAGCTGTTTTTT CASSQGGGRASGGELFF
NA TRBJ1-6 TRBV27 NA TGTGCCAGCAGCGTTACAGGACCTATTTATAATTCACCCCTCCACTTT CASSVTGPIYNSPLHF
NA TRBJ1-6 TRBV27 NA TGTGCCAGCAGTTTTGGGGGCTCCTATAATTCACCCCTCCACTTT CASSFGGSYNSPLHF
NA TRBJ1-1 TRBV5-5 NA TGTGCCAGCAGCTTCGAGGGAATGGACACTGAAGCTTTCTTT CASSFEGMDTEAFF
NA TRBJ2-1 TRBV3-1/TRBV3-2 TRBD2 TGTGCCAGCAGCCACGGACTAGCGGGGGGCAGCTCCTACAATGAGCAGTTCTTC CASSHGLAGGSSYNEQFF
NA TRBJ2-7 TRBV28 NA TGTGCCAGCAGGGGCGAGAACTCCTACGAGCAGTACTTC CASRGENSYEQYF
NA TRBJ1-1 TRBV9 TRBD1 TGTGCCAGCAGCGGAACAGGGGGCCTGAACACTGAAGCTTTCTTT CASSGTGGLNTEAFF
NA TRBJ2-3 TRBV5-1 TRBD2 TGCGCCAGCAGCTTGAGGACTAGCGGGCCTCGGGATACGCAGTATTTT CASSLRTSGPRDTQYF
NA TRBJ2-2 TRBV7-6 NA TGTGCCAGCAGCTTACAGGGGTCCAGGAGTTGGGGGGAGCTGTTTTTT CASSLQGSRSWGELFF
NA TRBJ2-5 TRBV21-1 NA TGTGCCAGCAGCAGGGCTAGCGGGATTCAGGGAGAGACCCAGTACTTC CASSRASGIQGETQYF
NA TRBJ2-7 TRBV27 NA TGTGCCAGCACATCCAGGGGCCGAAGCTCCTACGAGCAGTACTTC CASTSRGRSSYEQYF
NA TRBJ2-7 TRBV12-3/TRBV12-4 NA TGTGCCAGCAGTGCACTACAGGGTCACCAGTACTTC CASSALQGHQYF
NA TRBJ2-2 TRBV7-9 NA TGTGCCAGCAGCCCTACAGAAATAGCGAACACCGGGGAGCTGTTTTTT CASSPTEIANTGELFF
once TRBJ2-7 TRBV11-2 TRBD1 TGTGCCAGCAGCTCCCCCCAGGGACAGAGGCCCGAGCAGTACTTC CASSSPQGQRPEQYF
NA TRBJ2-7 TRBV3-1/TRBV3-2 NA TGTGCCAGCAGCCAAGTTTTTAGCGACCGTTCCTCCTACGAGCAGTACTTC CASSQVFSDRSSYEQYF
NA TRBJ2-7 TRBV4-1 NA TGCGCCAGCAGCCAAGATGGAGACGGAACCTACGAGCAGTACTTC CASSQDGDGTYEQYF
NA TRBJ2-7 TRBV7-9 TRBD2 TGTGCCAGCAGCCCCCTTAGCGGGAGGGCCTACGAGCAGTACTTC CASSPLSGRAYEQYF
NA TRBJ1-4 TRBV7-9 NA TGTGCCAGCAGCTGGGGGGACGGCGAAAAACTGTTTTTT CASSWGDGEKLFF
NA TRBJ1-2 TRBV13 NA TGTGCCAGCAGCTTAGTGAGCCTGGCAGGGGTAAACTATGGCTACACCTTC CASSLVSLAGVNYGYTF
NA TRBJ1-6 TRBV5-1 NA TGCGCCAGCAGCTTGGAGGTAGGAAATTCACCCCTCCACTTT CASSLEVGNSPLHF
NA TRBJ2-7 TRBV15 NA TGTGCCACCAGCAGAGCCCGGACAGCCAACTCCTACGAGCAGTACTTC CATSRARTANSYEQYF
NA TRBJ1-2 TRBV7-9 TRBD1 TGTGCCAGCAGCTTAGAGGGGGCGCGTGGCTACACCTTC CASSLEGARGYTF
NA TRBJ2-3 TRBV19 NA TGTGCCAGTAGTATAATGGCGGGTGCTAGCACAGATACGCAGTATTTT CASSIMAGASTDTQYF